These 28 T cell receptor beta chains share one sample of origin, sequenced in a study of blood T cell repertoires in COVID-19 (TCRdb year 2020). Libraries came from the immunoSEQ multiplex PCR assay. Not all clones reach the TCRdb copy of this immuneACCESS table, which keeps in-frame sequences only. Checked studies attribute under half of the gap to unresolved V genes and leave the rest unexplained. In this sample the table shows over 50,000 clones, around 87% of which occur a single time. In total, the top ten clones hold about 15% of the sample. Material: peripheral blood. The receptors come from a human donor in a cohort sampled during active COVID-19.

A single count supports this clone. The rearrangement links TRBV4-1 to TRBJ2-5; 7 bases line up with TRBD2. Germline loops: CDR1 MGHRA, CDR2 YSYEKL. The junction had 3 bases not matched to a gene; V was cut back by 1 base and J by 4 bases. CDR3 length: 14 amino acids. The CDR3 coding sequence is TGCGCCAGCAGCCAAGGGGTAGCGGGAGAGACCCAGTACTTC. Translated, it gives CASSQGVAGETQYF.

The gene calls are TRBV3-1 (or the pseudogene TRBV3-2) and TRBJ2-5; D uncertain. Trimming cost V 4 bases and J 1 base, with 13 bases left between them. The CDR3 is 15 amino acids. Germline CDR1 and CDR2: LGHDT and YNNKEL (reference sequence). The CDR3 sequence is CASSRSRFSQETQYF. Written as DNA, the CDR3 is TGTGCCAGCAGCCGCAGTCGTTTCTCCCAAGAGACCCAGTACTTC.

CDR3 nucleotides: TGTGCCAGCAGCTTATCCGGGACAGGACCCTACGAGCAGTACTTC. It yields the protein CASSLSGTGPYEQYF. The chain links TRBV7-3 to TRBJ2-7, with 8 bases lining up with TRBD1. The CDR3 sequence is 15 residues long. Germline CDR1 and CDR2: SGHTA and FQGTGA. V shed 2 bases, J shed 2 bases, and the junction held 5 bases outside the gene matches.

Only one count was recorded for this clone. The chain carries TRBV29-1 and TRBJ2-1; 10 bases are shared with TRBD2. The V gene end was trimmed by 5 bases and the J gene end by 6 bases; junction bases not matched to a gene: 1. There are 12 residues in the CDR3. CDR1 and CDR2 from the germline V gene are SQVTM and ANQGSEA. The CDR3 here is CSVRLAGNEQFF. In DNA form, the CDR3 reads TGCAGCGTTAGACTAGCGGGCAATGAGCAGTTCTTC.

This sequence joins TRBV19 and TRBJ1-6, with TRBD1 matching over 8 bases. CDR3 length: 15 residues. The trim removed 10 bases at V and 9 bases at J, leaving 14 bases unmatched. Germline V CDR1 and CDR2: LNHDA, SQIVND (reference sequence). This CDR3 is CANLQGARFGSPLHF. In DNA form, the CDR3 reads TGTGCCAACCTCCAGGGGGCGCGTTTTGGTTCACCCCTCCACTTT.

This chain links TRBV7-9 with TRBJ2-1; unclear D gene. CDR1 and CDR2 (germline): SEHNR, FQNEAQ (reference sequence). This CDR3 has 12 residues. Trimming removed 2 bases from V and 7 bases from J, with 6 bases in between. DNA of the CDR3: TGTGCCAGCAGCTTATTCGGGAATGAGCAGTTCTTC. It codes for CASSLFGNEQFF.

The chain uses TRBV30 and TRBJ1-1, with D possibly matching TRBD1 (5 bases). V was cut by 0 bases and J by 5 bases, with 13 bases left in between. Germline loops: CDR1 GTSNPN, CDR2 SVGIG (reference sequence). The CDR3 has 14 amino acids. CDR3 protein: CAWSVGGGRTEAFF. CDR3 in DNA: TGTGCCTGGAGTGTGGGGGGAGGAAGGACTGAAGCTTTCTTT.

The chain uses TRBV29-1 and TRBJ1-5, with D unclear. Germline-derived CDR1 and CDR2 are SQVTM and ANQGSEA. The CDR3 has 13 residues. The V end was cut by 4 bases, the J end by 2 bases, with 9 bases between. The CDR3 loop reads CSVVDGGNQPQHF. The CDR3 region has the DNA TGCAGCGTTGTAGACGGGGGCAATCAGCCCCAGCATTTT. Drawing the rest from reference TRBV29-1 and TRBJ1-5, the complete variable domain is SAVISQKPSRDICQRGTSLTIQCQVDSQVTMMFWYRQQPGQSLTLIATANQGSEATYESGFVIDKFPISRPNLTFSTLTVSNMSPEDSSIYLCSVVDGGNQPQHFGDGTRLSIL.

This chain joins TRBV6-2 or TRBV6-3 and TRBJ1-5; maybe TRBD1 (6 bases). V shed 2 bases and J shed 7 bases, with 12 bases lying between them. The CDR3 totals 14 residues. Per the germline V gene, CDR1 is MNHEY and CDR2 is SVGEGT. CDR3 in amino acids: CASSYQGRRQPQHF. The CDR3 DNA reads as TGTGCCAGCAGTTACCAGGGGCGACGCCAGCCCCAGCATTTT.

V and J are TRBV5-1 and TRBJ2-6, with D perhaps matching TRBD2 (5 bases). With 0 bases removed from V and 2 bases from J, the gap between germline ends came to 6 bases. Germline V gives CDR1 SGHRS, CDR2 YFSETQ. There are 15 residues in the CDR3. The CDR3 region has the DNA TGCGCCAGCAGCTTGGGAGGGACTGGGGCCAACGTCCTGACTTTC. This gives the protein CASSLGGTGANVLTF.

The CDR3: CASSFRGRGSSYEQYF. CDR3 DNA: TGTGCCAGCAGTTTTCGAGGCAGGGGGAGCTCCTACGAGCAGTACTTC. The chain carries TRBV28 and TRBJ2-7, with 7 bases identical to TRBD1. The CDR3 contains 16 residues. Germline V lookup: CDR1 MDHEN, CDR2 SYDVKM. V trimming: 3 bases; J trimming: 0 bases; junction bases outside the gene matches: 8.

CDR3 sequence reads: CASNPTPGELFF. CDR3 nucleotides: TGTGCCAGCAACCCCACTCCCGGGGAGCTGTTTTTT. The rearrangement links TRBV28 to TRBJ2-2; no reliable D call. The V end lost 7 bases, the J end lost 6 bases, and 9 bases lay between the germline ends. This CDR3 contains 12 residues. Germline CDR1 MDHEN, CDR2 SYDVKM.

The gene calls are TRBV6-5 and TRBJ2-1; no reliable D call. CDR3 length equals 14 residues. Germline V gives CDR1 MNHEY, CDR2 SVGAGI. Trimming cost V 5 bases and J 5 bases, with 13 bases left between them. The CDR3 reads CASSSPQRNNEQFF. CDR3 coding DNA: TGTGCCAGCAGTAGCCCCCAGAGGAACAATGAGCAGTTCTTC.

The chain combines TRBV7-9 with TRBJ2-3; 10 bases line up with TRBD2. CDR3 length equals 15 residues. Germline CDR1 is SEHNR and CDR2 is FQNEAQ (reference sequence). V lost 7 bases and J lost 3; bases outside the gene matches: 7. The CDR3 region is CASNTGLARTDTQYF. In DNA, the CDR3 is TGTGCCAGCAATACGGGACTAGCGCGAACAGATACGCAGTATTTT. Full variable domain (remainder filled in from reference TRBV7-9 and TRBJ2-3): DTGVSQNPRHKITKRGQNVTFRCDPISEHNRLYWYRQTLGQGPEFLTYFQNEAQLEKSRLLSDRFSAERPKGSFSTLEIQRTEQGDSAMYLCASNTGLARTDTQYFGPGTRLTVL.

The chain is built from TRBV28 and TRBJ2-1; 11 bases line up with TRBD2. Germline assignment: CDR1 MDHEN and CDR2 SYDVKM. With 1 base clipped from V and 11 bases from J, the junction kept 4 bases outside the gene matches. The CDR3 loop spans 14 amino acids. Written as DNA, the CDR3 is TGTGCCAGCAGTTTATCTGGGACTAGCGGAAAGCAGTTCTTC. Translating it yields CASSLSGTSGKQFF.

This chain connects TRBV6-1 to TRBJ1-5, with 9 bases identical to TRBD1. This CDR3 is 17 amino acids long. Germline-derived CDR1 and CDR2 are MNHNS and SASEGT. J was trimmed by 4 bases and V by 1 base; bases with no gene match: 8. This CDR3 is CASSEDPNRGRNQPQHF. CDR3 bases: TGTGCCAGCAGTGAAGACCCTAACAGGGGGCGGAATCAGCCCCAGCATTTT.

CDR3 residues: CATRSTNEKLFF. In nucleotides, the CDR3 is TGTGCCACGCGGTCAACTAATGAAAAACTGTTTTTT. The chain employs TRBV28 and TRBJ1-4; the D is unclear. CDR1 is MDHEN and CDR2 is SYDVKM in the germline V gene. The CDR3 runs 12 residues. The germline V and J ends were trimmed by 10 bases and 0 bases, with 6 bases remaining between them. Full variable domain (rest looked up from reference TRBV28 and TRBJ1-4): DVKVTQSSRYLVKRTGEKVFLECVQDMDHENMFWYRQDPGLGLRLIYFSYDVKMKEKGDIPEGYSVSREKKERFSLILESASTNQTSMYLCATRSTNEKLFFGSGTQLSVL.

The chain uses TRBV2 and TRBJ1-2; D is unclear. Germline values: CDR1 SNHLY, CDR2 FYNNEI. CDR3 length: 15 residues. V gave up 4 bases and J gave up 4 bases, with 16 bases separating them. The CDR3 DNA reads TGTGCCAGCAGTGGCGGGAGCCCAACCACCTATGGCTACACCTTC. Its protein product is CASSGGSPTTYGYTF.

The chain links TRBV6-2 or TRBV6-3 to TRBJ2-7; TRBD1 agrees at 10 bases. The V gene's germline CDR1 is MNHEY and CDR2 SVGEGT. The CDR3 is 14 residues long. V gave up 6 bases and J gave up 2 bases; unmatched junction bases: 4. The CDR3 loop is CASSRQGATYEQYF. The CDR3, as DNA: TGTGCCAGCAGCCGACAGGGGGCGACCTACGAGCAGTACTTC.

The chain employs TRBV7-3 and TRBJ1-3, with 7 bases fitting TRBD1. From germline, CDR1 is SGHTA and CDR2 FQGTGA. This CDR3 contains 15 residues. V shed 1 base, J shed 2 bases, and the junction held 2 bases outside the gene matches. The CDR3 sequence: CASSLRQGTGNTIYF. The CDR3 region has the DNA TGTGCCAGCAGCTTAAGACAGGGAACTGGAAACACCATATATTTT.

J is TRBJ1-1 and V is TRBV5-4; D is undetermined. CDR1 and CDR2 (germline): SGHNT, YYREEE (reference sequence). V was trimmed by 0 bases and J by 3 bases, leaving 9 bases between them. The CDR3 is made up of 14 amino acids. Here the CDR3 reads CASSLVLGDTEAFF. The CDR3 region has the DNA TGTGCCAGCAGCTTGGTGCTGGGAGACACTGAAGCTTTCTTT.

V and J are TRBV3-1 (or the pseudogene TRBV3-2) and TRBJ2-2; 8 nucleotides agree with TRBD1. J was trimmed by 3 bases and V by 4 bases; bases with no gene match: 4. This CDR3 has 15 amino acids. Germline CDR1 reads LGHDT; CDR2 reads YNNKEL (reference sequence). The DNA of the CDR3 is TGTGCCAGCAGCCGACAGGGGTATCACACCGGGGAGCTGTTTTTT. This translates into CASSRQGYHTGELFF.

CDR3 DNA sequence: TGTGCCAGCAGTTTATTAGCCCTTTGGCGGGAGGGGCAAGAGACCCAGTACTTC. Protein: CASSLLALWREGQETQYF. The chain recombines TRBV28 with TRBJ2-5, with TRBD2 matching over 9 bases. Germline CDR1 and CDR2: MDHEN and SYDVKM. V trimming: 1 base; J trimming: 2 bases; junction bases outside the gene matches: 11. CDR3 length equals 18 residues.

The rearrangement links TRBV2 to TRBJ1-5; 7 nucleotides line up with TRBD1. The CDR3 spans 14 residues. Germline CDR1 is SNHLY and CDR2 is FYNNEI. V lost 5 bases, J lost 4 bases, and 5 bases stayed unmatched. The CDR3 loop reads CASSRQGRNQPQHF. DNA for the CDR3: TGTGCCAGCAGTAGACAGGGACGGAATCAGCCCCAGCATTTT.

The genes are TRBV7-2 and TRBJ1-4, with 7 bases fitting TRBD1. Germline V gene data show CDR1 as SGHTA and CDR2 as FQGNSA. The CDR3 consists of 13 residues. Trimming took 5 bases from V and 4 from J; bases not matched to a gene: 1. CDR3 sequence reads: CASSRGLNEKLFF. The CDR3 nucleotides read TGTGCCAGCAGCAGGGGGCTTAATGAAAAACTGTTTTTT.

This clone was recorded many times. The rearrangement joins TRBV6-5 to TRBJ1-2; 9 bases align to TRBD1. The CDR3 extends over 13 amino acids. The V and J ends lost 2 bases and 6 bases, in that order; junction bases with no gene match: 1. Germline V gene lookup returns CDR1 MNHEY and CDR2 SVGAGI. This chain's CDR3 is CASSYGQGNGYTF. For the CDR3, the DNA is TGTGCCAGCAGTTACGGACAGGGGAATGGCTACACCTTC.

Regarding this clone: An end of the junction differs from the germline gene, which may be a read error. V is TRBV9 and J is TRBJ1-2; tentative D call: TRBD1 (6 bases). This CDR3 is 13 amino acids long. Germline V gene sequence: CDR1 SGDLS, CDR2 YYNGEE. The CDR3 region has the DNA TGTGCCAGCAGCGACAGGGAGCCCCTCGGGAACTCCTTC. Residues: CASSDREPLGNSF.

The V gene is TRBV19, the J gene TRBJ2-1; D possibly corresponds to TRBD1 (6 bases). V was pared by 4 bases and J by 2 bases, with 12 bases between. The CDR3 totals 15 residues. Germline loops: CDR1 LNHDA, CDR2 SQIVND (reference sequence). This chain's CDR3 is CASSKAGTPYNEQFF. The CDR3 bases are TGTGCCAGTAGTAAAGCCGGGACACCCTACAATGAGCAGTTCTTC.